The next 21 T cell receptor beta chains were all read from a single sample in a study of cytomegalovirus exposure and HLA in healthy donors. 13 Jbeta primers and 60 Vbeta primers were used for the PCR. Method: immunoSEQ multiplex PCR; TCRdb's copy keeps in-frame clones and lacks some. This table has hundreds of thousands of clones, 80% to 90% appearing once. The material sequenced was PBMCs. These receptors came from a man aged 30 to 45 in good health and CMV-seronegative.

The chain has TRBV6-1 and TRBJ2-1, with D hard to call. This CDR3 is built from 13 residues. V shed 2 bases and J shed 8 bases, with 10 bases lying between them. Germline V gene sequence: CDR1 MNHNS, CDR2 SASEGT. The CDR3 nucleotides read TGTGCCAGCAGTGAAATTGTCGGAGATGAGCAGTTCTTC. Translated, it gives CASSEIVGDEQFF.

The V and J genes are TRBV27 and TRBJ2-7; 9 bases match TRBD1. Germline V gene lookup returns CDR1 MNHEY and CDR2 SMNVEV (reference sequence). V trimming: 3 bases; J trimming: 4 bases; junction bases outside the gene matches: 1. The CDR3 contains 13 residues. The CDR3 protein is CASSFGTGYEQYF. The DNA for the CDR3 is TGTGCCAGCAGTTTCGGGACAGGGTACGAGCAGTACTTC.

The chain couples TRBV29-1 to TRBJ2-1; 10 bases are shared with TRBD1. The CDR3 contains 14 residues. The junction had 3 bases not matched to a gene; V was cut back by 5 bases and J by 2 bases. The germline V gene has CDR1 SQVTM and CDR2 ANQGSEA. The CDR3 here is CSVRTGGTYNEQFF. The CDR3 DNA is TGCAGCGTTCGGACAGGGGGAACCTACAATGAGCAGTTCTTC.

V and J are TRBV11-2 and TRBJ2-7, with 9 positions matching TRBD1. CDR3 size: 14 residues. Trimming at V came to 5 bases and at J to 7 bases, leaving 9 bases not matched to a gene. Germline V lookup: CDR1 SGHAT, CDR2 FQNNGV. The CDR3 sequence is CASSTPDRGWEQYF. DNA for the CDR3: TGTGCCAGCAGCACCCCGGACAGGGGATGGGAGCAGTACTTC.

The genes are TRBV15 and TRBJ1-3; perhaps TRBD1 as D (5 bases). The V end lost 5 bases, the J end lost 1 base, and 6 bases lay between the germline ends. CDR1 LNHNV and CDR2 YYDKDF come from the germline V gene (reference sequence). CDR3 length: 13 amino acids. The CDR3 spells CATSGGSGNTIYF. Here the CDR3 DNA reads TGTGCCACCAGCGGGGGGTCTGGAAACACCATATATTTT.

The J gene is TRBJ2-2, the V gene TRBV29-1, with TRBD2 as a possible D gene (6 bases). This CDR3 is built from 13 residues. Germline V gene data show CDR1 as SQVTM and CDR2 as ANQGSEA. V shed 6 bases and J shed 4 bases, with 12 bases lying between them. CDR3 region: CSVWDSTTGELFF. The CDR3 DNA reads as TGCAGCGTCTGGGACTCCACCACCGGGGAGCTGTTTTTT.

V is TRBV28 and J is TRBJ1-4; D gene unclear. The CDR3 is made up of 15 amino acids. Germline V CDR1 and CDR2: MDHEN, SYDVKM. Trimming left V 1 base short and J 8 bases short, with 14 bases between. DNA of the CDR3: TGTGCCAGCAGTTTATCAACCGCCGGGAACGAAAAACTGTTTTTT. Its translation: CASSLSTAGNEKLFF.

The J gene is TRBJ2-7, the V gene TRBV27, with D possibly TRBD2 on 5 matching bases. With 11 bases removed from V and 3 bases from J, the gap between germline ends came to 14 bases. The germline CDR1 and CDR2 sequences are MNHEY and SMNVEV (reference sequence). The CDR3 spans 12 residues. As DNA, the CDR3 is TGTGCCTGCGGGCCCTCCAACTACGAGCAGTACTTC. Its protein product is CACGPSNYEQYF.

The sample holds a few counts of this clone. This chain connects TRBV7-2 to TRBJ2-3; 12 bases agree with TRBD2. This CDR3 has 16 amino acids. Germline CDR1 is SGHTA and CDR2 is FQGNSA. The V and J ends lost 5 bases and 1 base, in that order; junction bases with no gene match: 4. The CDR3 DNA is TGTGCCAGCAGCCCCCGACTAGCGGGGGGCACAGATACGCAGTATTTT. The encoded protein is CASSPRLAGGTDTQYF.

The chain carries TRBV5-1 and TRBJ2-3, with TRBD1 matching 7 bases. Trimming at V came to 3 bases and at J to 0 bases, leaving 7 bases not matched to a gene. CDR1 and CDR2 from the germline V gene are SGHRS and YFSETQ. The CDR3 totals 16 residues. In DNA form, the CDR3 reads TGCGCCAGCAGCTCCCTACAGGGGATTAGCACAGATACGCAGTATTTT. Translating it yields CASSSLQGISTDTQYF. Full variable domain (rest looked up from reference TRBV5-1 and TRBJ2-3): KAGVTQTPRYLIKTRGQQVTLSCSPISGHRSVSWYQQTPGQGLQFLFEYFSETQRNKGNFPGRFSGRQFSNSRSEMNVSTLELGDSALYLCASSSLQGISTDTQYFGPGTRLTVL.

This clone was detected only a few times. V and J are TRBV5-1 and TRBJ2-2; 8 bases align to TRBD1. Trimming cost V 0 bases and J 6 bases; bases outside gene matches: 4. The germline V gene has CDR1 SGHRS and CDR2 YFSETQ. CDR3 size: 15 residues. The chain's CDR3 is CASSLAQGASGELFF. CDR3 bases: TGCGCCAGCAGCTTGGCCCAGGGGGCCTCCGGGGAGCTGTTTTTT. Based on the CDR3 plus reference TRBV5-1 and TRBJ2-2, the full variable domain is KAGVTQTPRYLIKTRGQQVTLSCSPISGHRSVSWYQQTPGQGLQFLFEYFSETQRNKGNFPGRFSGRQFSNSRSEMNVSTLELGDSALYLCASSLAQGASGELFFGEGSRLTVL.

The V gene is TRBV9, the J gene TRBJ2-3, with 7 bases identical to TRBD2. The CDR3 spans 15 residues. The trim removed 4 bases at V and 0 bases at J, leaving 5 bases unmatched. Germline V CDR1 and CDR2: SGDLS, YYNGEE. CDR3 protein: CASSPSGGSTDTQYF. DNA for the CDR3: TGTGCCAGCAGCCCGTCGGGGGGTAGCACAGATACGCAGTATTTT. The full variable domain, its missing parts supplied by reference TRBV9 and TRBJ2-3, is DSGVTQTPKHLITATGQRVTLRCSPRSGDLSVYWYQQSLDQGLQFLIQYYNGEERAKGNILERFSAQQFPDLHSELNLSSLELGDSALYFCASSPSGGSTDTQYFGPGTRLTVL.

The chain employs TRBV5-1 and TRBJ2-1; D might be TRBD1 (5 bases). V lost 1 base to trimming and J lost 2 bases, with 16 bases between them. Germline V gene data show CDR1 as SGHRS and CDR2 as YFSETQ. The CDR3 is made up of 17 amino acids. The CDR3 coding sequence is TGCGCCAGCAGCTTGTTTTCAGGGCAGGGAACCTACAATGAGCAGTTCTTC. Its protein is CASSLFSGQGTYNEQFF.

This sequence joins TRBV27 and TRBJ2-7; 7 nucleotides line up with TRBD1. The CDR3 has 16 amino acids. Germline loops: CDR1 MNHEY, CDR2 SMNVEV (reference sequence). V lost 3 bases, J lost 2 bases, and 10 bases stayed unmatched. The CDR3 here is CASSFLGQDSTYEQYF. In nucleotides, the CDR3 is TGTGCCAGCAGTTTCCTCGGACAGGACTCCACCTACGAGCAGTACTTC.

The rearrangement joins TRBV19 to TRBJ2-1; 11 bases map to TRBD2. There are 18 residues in the CDR3. V was clipped by 4 bases and J by 0 bases; unmatched bases: 8. CDR1 is LNHDA, CDR2 SQIVND, per germline (reference sequence). CDR3 protein: CASSKFSGGANSYNEQFF. The CDR3 bases are TGTGCCAGTAGTAAGTTTAGCGGGGGGGCGAACTCCTACAATGAGCAGTTCTTC.

The chain combines TRBV27 with TRBJ2-2; no clear D gene. The CDR3 length is 14 residues. V was shortened by 8 bases and J by 2 bases, with 12 bases between the two germline ends. Germline lookup yields CDR1 MNHEY and CDR2 SMNVEV (reference sequence). The CDR3 DNA reads TGTGCCAGCCGATTAACTATTAACACCGGGGAGCTGTTTTTT. Translation gives CASRLTINTGELFF.

The chain uses TRBV5-5 and TRBJ2-1, with 11 bases matching TRBD2. Germline V gene lookup returns CDR1 SGHKS and CDR2 YYEKEE (reference sequence). This CDR3 comprises 17 residues. V shed 0 bases and J 5 bases; nucleotides not matched to a gene: 7. The CDR3 DNA follows: TGTGCCAGCAGCTTGGTTGTACTAGCGGGGGCCAACAATGAGCAGTTCTTC. This translates into CASSLVVLAGANNEQFF. The full variable domain, completed using reference TRBV5-5 and TRBJ2-1, is DAGVTQSPTHLIKTRGQQVTLRCSPISGHKSVSWYQQVLGQGPQFIFQYYEKEERGRGNFPDRFSARQFPNYSSELNVNALLLGDSALYLCASSLVVLAGANNEQFFGPGTRLTVL.

The genes are TRBV11-2 and TRBJ2-7, with D uncertain. Trimming removed 1 base at V and 2 bases at J, with 12 bases between. This CDR3 has 15 amino acids. Germline CDR1 SGHAT, CDR2 FQNNGV. The CDR3 sequence: CASSLAWPSPYEQYF. CDR3 nucleotides: TGTGCCAGCAGCTTAGCCTGGCCATCTCCCTACGAGCAGTACTTC.

The rearrangement uses TRBV10-3 and TRBJ1-1; 9 bases are shared with TRBD1. CDR1 and CDR2 (germline): ENHRY, SYGVKD. Trimming cost V 6 bases and J 3 bases; bases outside gene matches: 11. This CDR3 comprises 16 residues. The CDR3 DNA follows: TGTGCCATCAGCCCCGGGACAGGGAGGTGGGACACTGAAGCTTTCTTT. Translation gives CAISPGTGRWDTEAFF.

This clone appeared a single time. This chain links TRBV11-1 with TRBJ1-1; D gene uncertain. Deletions cut 0 bases from V and 4 bases from J, with 9 bases between. From germline, CDR1 is SGHAT and CDR2 FQDESV (reference sequence). The CDR3 has 14 residues. The DNA for the CDR3 is TGTGCCAGCAGCTTAGCGCAGGCAGGCACTGAAGCTTTCTTT. Residues: CASSLAQAGTEAFF.

As DNA, the CDR3 is TGTGCCAGCAGGGACAGGGGGCGCGGAACTGAAGCTTTCTTT. Protein: CASRDRGRGTEAFF. V and J are TRBV6-1 and TRBJ1-1, with 11 nucleotides matching TRBD1. With 6 bases clipped from V and 5 bases from J, the junction kept 5 bases outside the gene matches. CDR3 length: 14 amino acids. Germline V gene data show CDR1 as MNHNS and CDR2 as SASEGT.